This TCR beta chain is drawn from a study of blood T cell repertoires in COVID-19. Deletions cut 5 bases from V and 5 bases from J, with 15 bases between. Germline V gives CDR1 SGHVS, CDR2 FQNEAQ. This CDR3 comprises 14 residues. Participants reported their clinical history, and cohort assignment relied on those reports. Clones were read by immunoSEQ multiplex PCR, and TCRdb kept only the in-frame ones, dropping some. The data show approximately 300,000 clones, around 90% seen once. The sequencing sample was made of PBMCs or T cells enriched from blood (not recorded which). The V and J genes are TRBV7-8 and TRBJ1-2, with D possibly TRBD1 on 5 matching bases. This TCR came from a woman aged 25 to 39 who had recovered from COVID-19. CDR3: CASSPSEGDYGYTF. The CDR3 DNA follows: TGTGCCAGCAGCCCGAGTGAAGGGGATTATGGCTACACCTTC.